Each of the 10 T cell receptor beta chains below was sequenced from the same sample in a study of shared clonotypes between healthy human individuals. Sequenced by immunoSEQ multiplex PCR; TCRdb stores in-frame clones only, minus some. The repertoire includes under 600,000 clones, 75% to 80% of them detected once, and around 12% sits in the top ten. The sequencing sample was made of PBMCs. All receptors come from a woman aged 40 to 49 in good health. Some clones in this sample may be carry-over from other donors' samples.

The chain is built from TRBV5-1 and TRBJ2-3, with D possibly being TRBD1 (6 bases). CDR3 length: 15 residues. CDR1 SGHRS and CDR2 YFSETQ come from the germline V gene. Trimming stripped 0 bases from V and 2 bases from J, with 10 bases between. The CDR3 sequence is CASSLAQGPTDTQYF. The CDR3 DNA reads as TGCGCCAGCAGCTTGGCCCAGGGGCCCACAGATACGCAGTATTTT.

This chain connects TRBV30 to TRBJ1-2; D uncertain. This CDR3 comprises 13 residues. Trimming stripped 0 bases from V and 3 bases from J, with 8 bases between. CDR1 and CDR2 (germline): GTSNPN, SVGIG (reference sequence). CDR3 residues: CAWSVGSYYGYTF. Written as DNA, the CDR3 is TGTGCCTGGAGTGTTGGTAGTTACTATGGCTACACCTTC. Supplemented by reference TRBV30 and TRBJ1-2, the full variable domain reads SQTIHQWPATLVQPVGSPLSLECTVEGTSNPNLYWYRQAAGRGLQLLFYSVGIGQISSEVPQNLSASRPQDRQFILSSKKLLLSDSGFYLCAWSVGSYYGYTFGSGTRLTVV.

Here the CDR3 DNA reads TGTGCCAGCAGTGCCCCTCAGGACTATGGCTACACCTTC. This translates into CASSAPQDYGYTF. This chain links TRBV25-1 with TRBJ1-2; no firm D call. The V end was cut by 4 bases, the J end by 3 bases, with 9 bases between. The germline CDR1 and CDR2 sequences are MGHDK and SYGVNS. The CDR3 contains 13 residues.

This chain joins TRBV10-3 and TRBJ1-4, with 8 positions matching TRBD1. Germline V gene sequence: CDR1 ENHRY, CDR2 SYGVKD. This CDR3 comprises 18 residues. The junction had 11 bases not matched to a gene; V was cut back by 5 bases and J by 0 bases. Written as DNA, the CDR3 is TGTGCCATCAGTTCTTCCGCGGCGGGACAGGCAACTAATGAAAAACTGTTTTTT. Protein: CAISSSAAGQATNEKLFF.

The CDR3 DNA reads as TGTGCCAGCAGCTTGCAACTAGCGGGCTACAATGAGCAGTTCTTC. This translates into CASSLQLAGYNEQFF. The genes are TRBV5-4 and TRBJ2-1; 9 nucleotides line up with TRBD2. Germline CDR1 and CDR2: SGHNT and YYREEE (reference sequence). The ends lost 1 base at V and 3 bases at J; junction bases unmatched: 2. CDR3 size: 15 residues. Drawing the rest from reference TRBV5-4 and TRBJ2-1, the complete variable domain is ETGVTQSPTHLIKTRGQQVTLRCSSQSGHNTVSWYQQALGQGPQFIFQYYREEENGRGNFPPRFSGLQFPNYSSELNVNALELDDSALYLCASSLQLAGYNEQFFGPGTRLTVL.

V is TRBV9 and J is TRBJ2-3, with D perhaps matching TRBD2 (5 bases). V shed 3 bases and J shed 8 bases, with 16 bases lying between them. CDR1 is SGDLS and CDR2 is YYNGEE in the germline V gene. The CDR3 covers 14 residues. The CDR3 region is CASSGEGGVGTQYF. CDR3 sequence (DNA): TGTGCCAGCAGCGGCGAGGGTGGCGTTGGTACGCAGTATTTT.

This chain connects TRBV11-2 to TRBJ2-1; 9 bases fit TRBD2. Germline V CDR1 and CDR2: SGHAT, FQNNGV. V gave up 1 base and J gave up 7 bases; unmatched junction bases: 2. The CDR3 spans 14 residues. Here the CDR3 reads CASSLGGRVNEQFF. The CDR3 nucleotides read TGTGCCAGCAGCTTAGGCGGGAGGGTGAATGAGCAGTTCTTC.

The chain couples TRBV7-6 to TRBJ1-3; D is perhaps TRBD1 (5 bases). Trimming left V 5 bases short and J 1 base short, with 9 bases between. The CDR3 is 14 residues long. From germline, CDR1 is SGHVS and CDR2 FNYEAQ. For the CDR3, the DNA is TGTGCCAGCAGCGCATGGGGGTCTGGAAACACCATATATTTT. Protein: CASSAWGSGNTIYF.

V gene TRBV19 combines with J gene TRBJ2-1, with 14 bases aligning to TRBD2. The length of the CDR3 is 17 residues. Germline CDR1 is LNHDA and CDR2 is SQIVND (reference sequence). Trimming at V came to 4 bases and at J to 4 bases, leaving 6 bases not matched to a gene. The CDR3 region is CASSTPRLAGGYNEQFF. In nucleotides, the CDR3 is TGTGCCAGTAGTACCCCTAGACTAGCGGGGGGGTACAATGAGCAGTTCTTC.

V is TRBV28 and J is TRBJ2-3; 11 bases agree with TRBD2. Germline V CDR1 and CDR2: MDHEN, SYDVKM. The CDR3 consists of 18 residues. The trim removed 2 bases at V and 2 bases at J, leaving 9 bases unmatched. CDR3 sequence (DNA): TGTGCCAGCAGTTTAGTAGCGGGAGGGCCCGTTTCCACAGATACGCAGTATTTT. Its protein product is CASSLVAGGPVSTDTQYF.